This T cell receptor (beta chain) was sequenced during a study of blood T cell repertoires in COVID-19. Cohorts were determined from participant-reported clinical history. The protocol was immunoSEQ multiplex PCR, while the TCRdb copy is restricted to in-frame clones and leaves out a portion. The repertoire includes about 200,000 clones, approximately 85% of them detected once, and 4.5% to 6.5% sits in the top ten. Trimming took 1 base from V and 3 from J, leaving 16 bases between them. CDR1 is SQVTM, CDR2 ANQGSEA, per germline. CDR3 size: 15 residues. V usage is TRBV29-1 and J usage is TRBJ2-7; D may be TRBD2 (5 bases). The source is a man aged 35-49 years with acute COVID-19. Sequencing was done on a sample of PBMCs or T cells enriched from blood (not recorded which). The CDR3 DNA reads TGCAGCGTTGAAGGGGGAGTTGGGTCCCGCTACGAGCAGTACTTC. Protein: CSVEGGVGSRYEQYF.